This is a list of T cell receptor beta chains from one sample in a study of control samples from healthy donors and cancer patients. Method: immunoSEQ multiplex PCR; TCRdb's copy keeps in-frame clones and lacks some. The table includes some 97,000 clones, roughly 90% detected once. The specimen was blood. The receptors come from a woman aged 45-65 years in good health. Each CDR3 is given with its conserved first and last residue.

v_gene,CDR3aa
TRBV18,CASSPSAGRENTIYF
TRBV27,CASGRVNYGYTF
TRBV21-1,CASRRAYSNQPQHF
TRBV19,CASSMMGTEAFF
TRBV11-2,CASSRDRSSNQPQHF
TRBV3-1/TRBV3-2,CASSLFWAANYGYTF
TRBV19,CASSMDSLNTEAFF
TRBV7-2,CASSLGQGARGYTF
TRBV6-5,CASSTGTGKTYEQYF
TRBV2,CASSEALGLAGLSSYNEQFF
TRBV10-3,CAISVGLAGFTDTQYF
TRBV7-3,CASSPSGGSKNIQYF
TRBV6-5,CASTREWLTGELFF
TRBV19,CASSTMRYSNQPQHF
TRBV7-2,CASSLRGWQFF
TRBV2,CASSPPGKETQYF
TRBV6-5,CASSYYGTPFYEQYF
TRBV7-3,CASRLAGNLGELFF
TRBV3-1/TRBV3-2,CASSQGRDRGWRNQPQHF
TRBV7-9,CASSSAGPQETQYF
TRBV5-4,CASSLLGQSSYNSPLHF
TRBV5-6,CASSLGQGGYYEQYF
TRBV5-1,CASRNEATNEKLFF
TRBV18,CASSRQGLAIGTDTQYF
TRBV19,CASSIDRRGATLHF
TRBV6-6,CASSGDRGRETQYF
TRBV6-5,CASSYSGRNQPQHF
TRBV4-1,CASSQGGGGAGAFNEQFF
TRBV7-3,CASSYQPGSEAFF
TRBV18,CASSLNLDTEQFF
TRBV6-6,CASSYVPPANYGYTF
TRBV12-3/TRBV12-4,CASSYEREFEQFF
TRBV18,CASSPLEGAKGYTF
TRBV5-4,CASSFPNQPQHF
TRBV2,CASSVGLAVGNNEQFF
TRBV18,CASSRAGDGRTQYF
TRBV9,CANLRNEQFF
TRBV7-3,CASSSFRDTEAFF
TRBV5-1,CASSSGQSTDTQYF
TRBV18,CASSHDRVNTEAFF
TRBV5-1,CASSPLDRGNTGELFF
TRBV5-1,CASSTYTGETDTQYF
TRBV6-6,CASSPPGQGVSGELFF
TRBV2,CASKSGGGSYNEQFF
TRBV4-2,CASSQATSGGYNEQFF
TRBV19,CASRQVSSTDTQYF
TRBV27,CASSLTRRAEAFF
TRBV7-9,CASSARQGPFSAFF
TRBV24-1,CALTLGMGNQPQHF
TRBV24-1,CATAGSTYNEQFF
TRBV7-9,CASSLVGSYGYTF
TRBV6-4,CASSDTSGGSDTQYF
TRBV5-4,CASSPGRTDTQYF
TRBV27,CASSLGQGNQPQHF
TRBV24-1,CATTGGLWISYEQYF
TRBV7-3,CASSLYGGGNADTQYF
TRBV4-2,CASSQEGGTSGVTDTQYF
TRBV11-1,CASSRDSSTDTQYF
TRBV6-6,CASSRVRAGGPQRNTDTQYF